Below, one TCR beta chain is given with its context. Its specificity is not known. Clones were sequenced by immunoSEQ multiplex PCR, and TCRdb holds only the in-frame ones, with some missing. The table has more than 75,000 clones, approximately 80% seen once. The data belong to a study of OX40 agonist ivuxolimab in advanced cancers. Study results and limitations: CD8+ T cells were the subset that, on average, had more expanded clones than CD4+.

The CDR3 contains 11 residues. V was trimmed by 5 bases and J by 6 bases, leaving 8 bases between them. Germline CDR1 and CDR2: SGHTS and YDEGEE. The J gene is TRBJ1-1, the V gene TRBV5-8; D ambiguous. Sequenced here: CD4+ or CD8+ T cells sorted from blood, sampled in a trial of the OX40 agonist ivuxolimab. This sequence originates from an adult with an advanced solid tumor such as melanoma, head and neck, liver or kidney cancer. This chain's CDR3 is CASSRKAEAFF. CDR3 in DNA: TGTGCCAGCAGTCGAAAGGCTGAAGCTTTCTTT.